The 8 T cell receptor beta chains listed next were all sequenced from one sample in a study of metastatic and nonmetastatic thyroid tumors. TCRdb re-analyzed the PCR reads through MiXCR. Found here are about 59,000 clones, about 16% of them singletons; the top ten hold over 9%. No treatment of any kind had been given to any patient before thyroid surgery. The sequenced sample consisted of blood. These receptors came from a male donor with papillary thyroid cancer or a benign thyroid nodule (not recorded which). Some clones in this sample may be carry-over from other donors' samples.

This clone showed up many times. The chain recombines TRBV5-1 with TRBJ2-3; 12 bases are a match to TRBD2. The CDR3 consists of 17 residues. The J segment lost 5 bases and the V segment lost 0 bases, leaving 7 bases of the junction unmatched. Germline assignment: CDR1 SGHRS and CDR2 YFSETQ. CDR3: CASSLASGGAFVDTQYF. The CDR3 region has the DNA TGCGCCAGCAGCTTGGCTAGCGGGGGGGCCTTTGTAGATACGCAGTATTTT.

Many counts were recorded for this clone. The chain combines TRBV7-3 with TRBJ2-2, with D possibly called TRBD1 or TRBD2 (5 bases each). V gave up 1 base and J gave up 2 bases, with 8 bases separating them. Germline CDR1 SGHTA, CDR2 FQGTGA. The CDR3 is 15 residues long. The CDR3, as DNA: TGTGCCAGCAGCTTAAGGGGGACCAACACCGGGGAGCTGTTTTTT. It is translated as CASSLRGTNTGELFF. Full variable domain (missing parts from reference TRBV7-3 and TRBJ2-2): GAGVSQTPSNKVTEKGKYVELRCDPISGHTALYWYRQSLGQGPEFLIYFQGTGAADDSGLPNDRFFAVRPEGSVSTLKIQRTERGDSAVYLCASSLRGTNTGELFFGEGSRLTVL.

A word on this clone: One end of the junction does not line up with germline, which may come from a read error. Other DNA sequences within the sample encode an identical CDR3. This chain connects TRBV5-4 to TRBJ2-5; 10 bases match TRBD2. Germline CDR1 reads SGHNT; CDR2 reads YYREEE (reference sequence). CDR3 length: 14 amino acids. CDR3 sequence (DNA): TGTGCCAGCAGCTTAGCGGGGGGGCTGGAGACTCAGTACTTC. This encodes CASSLAGGLETQYF.

There are many counts of this clone. In this CDR3 the conserved last residue, phenylalanine or tryptophan, is missing, so a read error is likely. The limits of the CDR3 on the DNA are not certain, so only TCRdb's listed CDR3 is given. The chain couples TRBV28 to TRBJ2-7; TRBD2 was called by the table and not checked on the DNA. The CDR3 is 11 residues long, ends included. The V gene's germline CDR1 is MDHEN and CDR2 SYDVKM. CDR3 region: CASSAPQGLVL.

There are many counts of this clone. V and J are TRBV27 and TRBJ2-5; 11 nucleotides agree with TRBD1. From germline, CDR1 is MNHEY and CDR2 SMNVEV (reference sequence). This CDR3 comprises 16 residues. Trimming removed 1 base from V and 4 bases from J; junction bases left unmatched: 5. CDR3 nucleotide sequence: TGTGCCAGCAGTTTATTAGGGGACAGGGGGAGAGAGACCCAGTACTTC. Residues: CASSLLGDRGRETQYF.

This clone was detected a few times. This sequence joins TRBV28 and TRBJ1-2; D call uncertain. Germline CDR1 and CDR2: MDHEN and SYDVKM. There are 11 residues in the CDR3. Between the trimmed V and J ends, which lost 7 bases and 8 bases, there was a span of 11 bases. CDR3 coding DNA: TGTGCCAGCACCTTCTCCGCAGGCTACACCTTC. It specifies CASTFSAGYTF.

This clone was seen repeatedly, ten times or more. The gene calls are TRBV12-3 or TRBV12-4 and TRBJ1-2; D possibly corresponds to TRBD1 (5 bases). CDR3 length: 11 amino acids. V was clipped by 8 bases and J by 6 bases, with 10 bases between them. CDR3 protein: CASVVGDGYTF. The CDR3 nucleotides read TGTGCCAGCGTGGTGGGGGATGGCTACACCTTC.

This clone was counted at least ten times. This chain connects TRBV6-1 to TRBJ2-7; TRBD1 or TRBD2 may be the D gene (5 bases each). The CDR3 is made up of 14 amino acids. Germline V CDR1 and CDR2: MNHNS, SASEGT. The germline V and J ends were trimmed by 2 bases and 3 bases, with 11 bases remaining between them. CDR3 protein: CASSEHGGIYEQYF. The CDR3 bases are TGTGCCAGCAGTGAACATGGGGGAATCTACGAGCAGTACTTC.